The 29 T cell receptor beta chains given below trace back to one sample, sequenced in a study of T cell repertoires in cytomegalovirus infection. MiXCR, applied by TCRdb to the reads, yields one record per CDR3 protein. This table has over 300,000 distinct CDR3 sequences, over 7.5% appearing once. Sequenced material: PBMCs. Every receptor here comes from a human donor in good health (CMV status not recorded). Some clones in this sample may be carry-over from other donors' samples.

A few counts support this clonotype. This rearrangement joins TRBV20-1 to TRBJ1-1; a weak D match, TRBD1 (6 bases). Trimming removed 5 bases at V and 10 bases at J, with 17 bases between. There are 12 residues in the CDR3. Germline V gene lookup returns CDR1 DFQATT and CDR2 SNEGSKA (reference sequence). The CDR3 DNA reads TGCAGTGCTCCGAACAGGGATCGGGGAGCTTTCTTT. It is translated as CSAPNRDRGAFF.

V usage is TRBV14 and J usage is TRBJ2-7, with 8 nucleotides matching TRBD1. The CDR3 sequence is 15 residues long. Germline assignment: CDR1 SGHDN and CDR2 FVKESK. J lost 7 bases, V lost 4 bases, and 12 bases had no gene match. The CDR3 sequence is CASSLDLYRGREQYF. The CDR3 DNA reads TGTGCCAGCAGCCTAGACCTGTACAGGGGGAGGGAGCAGTACTTC.

This clonotype has only a few counts. The chain combines TRBV11-1 with TRBJ1-1; TRBD1 is a possible D gene (6 bases). V gave up 7 bases and J gave up 5 bases, with 20 bases separating them. Germline V gene lookup returns CDR1 SGHAT and CDR2 FQDESV (reference sequence). This CDR3 contains 15 residues. CDR3 loop: CASTRPGAKGTEAFF. DNA for the CDR3: TGTGCCAGCACCCGTCCAGGGGCGAAGGGAACTGAAGCTTTCTTT.

This chain connects TRBV28 to TRBJ1-2, with a weak D call TRBD1 (6 bases). CDR1 MDHEN and CDR2 SYDVKM come from the germline V gene. The CDR3 runs to 13 residues. V lost 2 bases, J lost 5 bases, and 9 bases lay in between. In DNA form, the CDR3 reads TGTGCCAGCAGTTTAAACAGGGAGTATGGCTACACCTTC. This encodes CASSLNREYGYTF.

The V call is TRBV5-1, the J call TRBJ1-4; TRBD1 agrees at 7 bases. The CDR3 extends over 14 amino acids. V lost 0 bases to trimming and J lost 8 bases; unmatched junction nucleotides: 4. From germline, CDR1 is SGHRS and CDR2 YFSETQ. The CDR3 DNA follows: TGCGCCAGCAGCTTGGAGGGGGCAGAAGAAAAACTGTTTTTT. This encodes CASSLEGAEEKLFF.

Of note for this clonotype: A much bigger clone sits one base away, suggesting this may be a read error. The rearrangement joins TRBV20-1 to TRBJ2-7, with D uncertain. Per the germline V gene, CDR1 is DFQATT and CDR2 is SNEGSKA (reference sequence). V was shortened by 0 bases and J by 8 bases, with 14 bases between the two germline ends. The CDR3 loop spans 13 amino acids. CDR3 region: CSARDRRAYKQYF. DNA for the CDR3: TGCAGTGCTAGAGATCGAAGGGCTTACAAGCAGTACTTC.

V usage is TRBV20-1 and J usage is TRBJ1-2; a possible D gene is TRBD1 (5 bases). CDR1 is DFQATT and CDR2 is SNEGSKA in the germline V gene (reference sequence). Trimming pared 4 bases from V and 4 bases from J, leaving 16 bases between. This CDR3 spans 14 amino acids. The CDR3 DNA reads TGCAGTGCTAACCAGGGATTTCTTGGCTATGGCTACACCTTC. Amino acids: CSANQGFLGYGYTF.

The rearrangement links TRBV27 to TRBJ2-5; a weak D match, TRBD2 (6 bases). The germline V gene has CDR1 MNHEY and CDR2 SMNVEV (reference sequence). The CDR3 contains 18 residues. Trimming pared 1 base from V and 6 bases from J, leaving 24 bases between. The DNA of the CDR3 is TGTGCCAGCAGTTTATGGGCCTCCGGGACTTCAGGTGTAAAGACCCAGTACTTC. Its protein product is CASSLWASGTSGVKTQYF.

The genes are TRBV7-3 and TRBJ2-1; 7 bases align to TRBD2. CDR3 length equals 12 residues. Germline V CDR1 and CDR2: SGHTA, FQGTGA. The CDR3 here is CGAAGFHNEQFF. The CDR3 DNA reads TGTGGAGCAGCGGGGTTTCATAATGAGCAGTTCTTC.

The chain employs TRBV27 and TRBJ1-2, with unresolved D. V lost 0 bases and J lost 7, with 15 bases in between. The CDR3 totals 15 residues. CDR1 is MNHEY and CDR2 is SMNVEV in the germline V gene (reference sequence). In nucleotides, the CDR3 is TGTGCCAGCAGTTTATCACGGGAAACCTCGCCTGGCTACACCTTC. Its protein is CASSLSRETSPGYTF.

There are a few counts of this clonotype. V is TRBV7-2 and J is TRBJ2-7; D may be TRBD2 (5 bases). Germline V lookup: CDR1 SGHTA, CDR2 FQGNSA. V gave up 7 bases and J gave up 7 bases, with 17 bases separating them. CDR3 length equals 13 residues. As DNA, the CDR3 is TGTGCCAGCACCATAATATTTACGGGGGAGCAGTACTTC. Encoded protein: CASTIIFTGEQYF.

The chain links TRBV4-3 to TRBJ1-1; D not certain. Trimming removed 0 bases at V and 1 base at J, with 6 bases between. Germline V gives CDR1 LGHNA, CDR2 YSLEER. The CDR3 is made up of 14 amino acids. CDR3 coding DNA: TGCGCCAGCAGCCAAGATCAGGAGAACACTGAAGCTTTCTTT. Its protein is CASSQDQENTEAFF.

This clonotype was seen ten or more times. The genes are TRBV2 and TRBJ2-1, with D perhaps TRBD2 (6 bases). The length of the CDR3 is 15 residues. The germline V gene encodes CDR1 SNHLY and CDR2 FYNNEI. Between the trimmed V and J ends, which lost 6 bases and 1 base, there was a span of 13 bases. The CDR3 DNA reads as TGTGCCAGCAGGGCTCCGGGACTTTCCTACAATGAGCAGTTCTTC. This encodes CASRAPGLSYNEQFF.

DNA of the CDR3: TGCGCCAGCAGCTTGGTGGTTCGGGATGAGCAGTTCTTC. This translates into CASSLVVRDEQFF. The chain combines TRBV5-1 with TRBJ2-1; D is uncertain. The CDR3 sequence is 13 residues long. The V and J ends lost 0 bases and 8 bases respectively, with 9 bases between them. CDR1 is SGHRS, CDR2 YFSETQ, per germline. Variable domain in full (rest from reference TRBV5-1 and TRBJ2-1): KAGVTQTPRYLIKTRGQQVTLSCSPISGHRSVSWYQQTPGQGLQFLFEYFSETQRNKGNFPGRFSGRQFSNSRSEMNVSTLELGDSALYLCASSLVVRDEQFFGPGTRLTVL.

The chain carries TRBV4-3 and TRBJ1-6; D gene ambiguous. Germline values: CDR1 LGHNA, CDR2 YSLEER. The CDR3 covers 15 residues. Trimming pared 0 bases from V and 10 bases from J, leaving 13 bases between. As DNA, the CDR3 is TGCGCCAGCAGCCAAGATAGCCGGCTGAGATCACCCCTCCACTTT. Residues: CASSQDSRLRSPLHF.

The table lists this clonotype with a few counts. A read error may produce the germline difference seen at one junction end. The chain joins TRBV4-1 to TRBJ1-3; the D is unclear. Looked up from germline, CDR1 is MGHRA and CDR2 is YSYEKL. The CDR3 runs 14 residues. Here the CDR3 DNA reads TGTGCCAGCAGTCGTCTCTCCTCTGGAAACACCATATATTTT. Its translation is CASSRLSSGNTIYF.

The chain links TRBV15 to TRBJ2-3, with D hard to call. This CDR3 has 15 amino acids. Germline-derived CDR1 and CDR2 are LNHNV and YYDKDF (reference sequence). V lost 4 bases and J 5 bases, leaving 16 bases between the germline ends. The CDR3 region is CATSTVSDPEDTQYF. DNA for the CDR3: TGTGCCACCAGCACAGTTTCGGACCCGGAAGATACGCAGTATTTT.

This clonotype was seen a handful of times. The genes are TRBV19 and TRBJ1-3; D might be TRBD1 (5 bases). CDR3 size: 16 residues. The germline CDR1 and CDR2 sequences are LNHDA and SQIVND (reference sequence). V was cut by 5 bases and J by 0 bases, with 14 bases left in between. The CDR3 region has the DNA TGTGCCAGTAGTCCCCGGGGCGGAACCTCTGGAAACACCATATATTTT. Translation gives CASSPRGGTSGNTIYF.

This chain connects TRBV18 to TRBJ1-4; maybe TRBD1 (5 bases). V lost 2 bases and J 8 bases, leaving 15 bases between the germline ends. CDR3 length equals 15 residues. CDR1 KGHSH and CDR2 LQKENI come from the germline V gene. The CDR3 loop reads CASSPIGREGEKLFF. The CDR3, as DNA: TGTGCCAGCTCACCAATCGGCAGGGAGGGAGAAAAACTGTTTTTT.

J is TRBJ1-4 and V is TRBV12-3 or TRBV12-4; 8 positions match TRBD1. V lost 6 bases, J lost 5 bases, and 8 bases stayed unmatched. The length of the CDR3 is 15 residues. The CDR3 region is CASSSIGTGNEKLFF. The CDR3 nucleotides read TGTGCCAGCAGCTCCATCGGGACAGGAAATGAAAAACTGTTTTTT.

In its sample, this clonotype was seen a few times. The chain combines TRBV4-1 with TRBJ1-1; maybe TRBD1 (6 bases). Germline V gene sequence: CDR1 MGHRA, CDR2 YSYEKL. V lost 0 bases, J lost 0 bases, and 8 bases lay in between. There are 15 residues in the CDR3. The CDR3 region is CASSQDDRLNTEAFF. CDR3 nucleotides: TGCGCCAGCAGCCAAGATGACAGGCTGAACACTGAAGCTTTCTTT.

This clonotype came up a few times. The V gene is TRBV7-3, the J gene TRBJ1-2; 8 bases are shared with TRBD1. Trimming cost V 5 bases and J 8 bases; bases outside gene matches: 13. CDR3 length: 15 amino acids. In germline, CDR1 is SGHTA, CDR2 FQGTGA. The CDR3 region is CASSADRTGKGGYTF. CDR3 sequence (DNA): TGTGCCAGCAGCGCCGACCGGACAGGGAAAGGCGGCTACACCTTC.

This clonotype was counted at least ten times. The chain employs TRBV7-2 and TRBJ1-2; 7 bases agree with TRBD1. CDR1 SGHTA and CDR2 FQGNSA come from the germline V gene. The CDR3 covers 18 residues. Trimming removed 4 bases from V and 0 bases from J; junction bases left unmatched: 14. Here the CDR3 reads CASSSEGGDRKTNYGYTF. For the CDR3, the DNA is TGTGCCAGCAGCTCCGAGGGGGGGGACAGAAAAACTAACTATGGCTACACCTTC.

The chain uses TRBV5-1 and TRBJ2-1; D might be TRBD2 (5 bases). Germline V gives CDR1 SGHRS, CDR2 YFSETQ. V lost 0 bases to trimming and J lost 6 bases, with 13 bases between them. CDR3 length equals 15 residues. The CDR3 here is CASSLAGGPVNEQFF. The DNA of the CDR3 is TGCGCCAGCAGCTTGGCCGGCGGGCCTGTCAATGAGCAGTTCTTC.

The chain combines TRBV27 with TRBJ2-7, with 8 bases aligning to TRBD1. V lost 5 bases and J lost 6; bases outside the gene matches: 12. This CDR3 has 15 residues. Germline V CDR1 and CDR2: MNHEY, SMNVEV (reference sequence). Here the CDR3 DNA reads TGTGCCAGCAGTAAACTTGGACAGGGTGAGGGCGAGCAGTACTTC. Translation gives CASSKLGQGEGEQYF.

The chain carries TRBV19 and TRBJ1-4; D gene uncertain. Germline CDR1 reads LNHDA; CDR2 reads SQIVND (reference sequence). V was shortened by 7 bases and J by 8 bases, with 11 bases between the two germline ends. This CDR3 contains 12 residues. The CDR3 bases are TGTGCCAGTATGATGAGAGGGGAAAAACTGTTTTTT. This encodes CASMMRGEKLFF.

This clonotype was observed a few times. The genes are TRBV20-1 and TRBJ2-3; no definite D call. The germline CDR1 and CDR2 sequences are DFQATT and SNEGSKA (reference sequence). This CDR3 is built from 12 residues. Trimming left V 3 bases short and J 6 bases short, with 10 bases between. The chain's CDR3 is CSASRGVDTQYF. For the CDR3, the DNA is TGCAGTGCTAGTCGTGGGGTGGATACGCAGTATTTT.

This clonotype was seen repeatedly, ten times or more. The chain combines TRBV7-9 with TRBJ2-3; D is possibly TRBD2 (5 bases). The CDR3 covers 12 residues. The V end was cut by 3 bases, the J end by 6 bases, with 7 bases between. CDR1 SEHNR and CDR2 FQNEAQ come from the germline V gene (reference sequence). As DNA, the CDR3 is TGTGCCAGCAGCTTGCTAGCCGATACGCAGTATTTT. This translates into CASSLLADTQYF.

This clonotype has ten or more counts. This chain uses TRBV7-2 with TRBJ1-2; TRBD1 matches at 11 bases. CDR1 SGHTA and CDR2 FQGNSA come from the germline V gene. CDR3 length equals 17 residues. The J segment lost 5 bases and the V segment lost 1 base, leaving 9 bases of the junction unmatched. CDR3 sequence reads: CASSLDGTGGTPYGYTF. The CDR3 bases are TGTGCCAGCAGCTTAGATGGGACAGGGGGAACTCCATATGGCTACACCTTC.